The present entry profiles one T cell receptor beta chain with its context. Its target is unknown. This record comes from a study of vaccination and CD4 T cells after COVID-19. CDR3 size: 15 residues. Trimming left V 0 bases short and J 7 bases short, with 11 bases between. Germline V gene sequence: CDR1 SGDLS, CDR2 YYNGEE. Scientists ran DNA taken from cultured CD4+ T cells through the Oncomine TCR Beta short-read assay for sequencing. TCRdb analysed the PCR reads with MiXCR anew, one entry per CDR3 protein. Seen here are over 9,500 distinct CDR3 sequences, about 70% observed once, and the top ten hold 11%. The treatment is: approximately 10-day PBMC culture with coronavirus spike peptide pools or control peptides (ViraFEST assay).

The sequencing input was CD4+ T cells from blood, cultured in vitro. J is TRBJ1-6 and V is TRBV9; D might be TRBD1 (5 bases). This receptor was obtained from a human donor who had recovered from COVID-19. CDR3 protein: CASSVVQGGNSPLHF. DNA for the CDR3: TGTGCCAGCAGCGTAGTCCAGGGAGGCAATTCACCCCTCCACTTT.